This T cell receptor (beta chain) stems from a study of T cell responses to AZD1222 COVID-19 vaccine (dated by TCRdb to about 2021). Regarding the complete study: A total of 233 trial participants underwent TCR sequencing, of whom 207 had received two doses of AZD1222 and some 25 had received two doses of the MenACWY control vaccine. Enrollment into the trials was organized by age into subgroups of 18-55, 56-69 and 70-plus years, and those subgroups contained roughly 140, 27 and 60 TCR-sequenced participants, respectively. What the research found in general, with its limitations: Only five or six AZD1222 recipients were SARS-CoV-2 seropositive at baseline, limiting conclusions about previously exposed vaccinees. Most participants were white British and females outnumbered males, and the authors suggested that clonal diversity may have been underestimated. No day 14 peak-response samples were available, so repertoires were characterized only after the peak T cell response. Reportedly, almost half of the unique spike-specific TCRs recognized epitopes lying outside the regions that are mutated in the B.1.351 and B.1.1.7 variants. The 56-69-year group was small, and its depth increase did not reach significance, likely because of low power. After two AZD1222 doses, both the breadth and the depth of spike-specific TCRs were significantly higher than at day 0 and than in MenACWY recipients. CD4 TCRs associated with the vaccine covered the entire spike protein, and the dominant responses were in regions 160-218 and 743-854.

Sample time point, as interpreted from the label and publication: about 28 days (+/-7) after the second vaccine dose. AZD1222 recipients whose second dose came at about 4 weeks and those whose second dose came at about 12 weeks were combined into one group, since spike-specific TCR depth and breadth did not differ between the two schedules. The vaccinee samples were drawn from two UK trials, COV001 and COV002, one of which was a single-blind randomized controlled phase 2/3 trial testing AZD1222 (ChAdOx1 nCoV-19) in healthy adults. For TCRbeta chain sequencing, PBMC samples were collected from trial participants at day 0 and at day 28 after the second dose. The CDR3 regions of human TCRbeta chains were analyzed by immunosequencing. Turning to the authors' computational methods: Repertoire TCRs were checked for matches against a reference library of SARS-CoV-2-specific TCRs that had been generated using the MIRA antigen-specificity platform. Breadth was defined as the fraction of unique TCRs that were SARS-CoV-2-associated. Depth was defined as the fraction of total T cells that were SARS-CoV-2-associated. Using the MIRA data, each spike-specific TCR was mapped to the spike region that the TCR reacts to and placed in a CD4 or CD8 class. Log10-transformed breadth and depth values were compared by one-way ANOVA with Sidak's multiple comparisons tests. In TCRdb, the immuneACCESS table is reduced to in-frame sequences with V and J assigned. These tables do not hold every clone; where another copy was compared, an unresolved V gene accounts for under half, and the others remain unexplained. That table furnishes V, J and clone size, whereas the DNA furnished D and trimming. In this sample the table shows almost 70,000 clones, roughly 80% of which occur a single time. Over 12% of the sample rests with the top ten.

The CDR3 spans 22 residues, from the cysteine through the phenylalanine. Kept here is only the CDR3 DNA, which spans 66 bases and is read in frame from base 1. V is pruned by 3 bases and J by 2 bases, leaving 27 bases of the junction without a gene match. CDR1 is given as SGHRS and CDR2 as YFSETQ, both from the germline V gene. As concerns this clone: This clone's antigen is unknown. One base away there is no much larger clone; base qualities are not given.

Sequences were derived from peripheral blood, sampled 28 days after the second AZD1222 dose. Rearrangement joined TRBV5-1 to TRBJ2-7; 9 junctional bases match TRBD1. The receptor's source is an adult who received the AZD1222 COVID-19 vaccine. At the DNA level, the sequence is TGCGCCAGCAGCTGGGGGGGGGCGGACAGGGGACGGATTTACATTCCAGCCTACGAGCAGTACTTC. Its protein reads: CASSWGGADRGRIYIPAYEQYF.